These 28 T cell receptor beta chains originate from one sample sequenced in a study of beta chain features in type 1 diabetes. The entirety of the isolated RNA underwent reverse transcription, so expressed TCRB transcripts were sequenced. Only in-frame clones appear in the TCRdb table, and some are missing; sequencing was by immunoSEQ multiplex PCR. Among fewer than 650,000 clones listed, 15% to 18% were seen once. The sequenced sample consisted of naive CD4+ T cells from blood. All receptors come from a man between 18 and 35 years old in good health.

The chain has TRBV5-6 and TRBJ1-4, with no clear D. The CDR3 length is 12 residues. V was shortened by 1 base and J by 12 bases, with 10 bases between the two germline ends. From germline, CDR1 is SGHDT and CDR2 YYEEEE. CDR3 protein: CASSLNYGELFF. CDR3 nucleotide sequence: TGTGCCAGCAGCTTGAATTATGGAGAACTGTTTTTT.

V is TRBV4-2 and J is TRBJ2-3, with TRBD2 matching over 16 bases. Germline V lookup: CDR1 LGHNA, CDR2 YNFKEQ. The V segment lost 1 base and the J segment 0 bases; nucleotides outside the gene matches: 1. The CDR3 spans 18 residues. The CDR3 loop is CASSQVGLAGGSTDTQYF. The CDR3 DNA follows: TGTGCCAGCAGCCAAGTGGGACTAGCGGGAGGGAGCACAGATACGCAGTATTTT.

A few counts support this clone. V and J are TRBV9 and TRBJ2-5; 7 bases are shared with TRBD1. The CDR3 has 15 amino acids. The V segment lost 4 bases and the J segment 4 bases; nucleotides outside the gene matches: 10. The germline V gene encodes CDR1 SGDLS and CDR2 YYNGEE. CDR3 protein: CASSLHTGVGETQYF. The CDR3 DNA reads TGTGCCAGCAGCTTACATACAGGGGTAGGAGAGACCCAGTACTTC.

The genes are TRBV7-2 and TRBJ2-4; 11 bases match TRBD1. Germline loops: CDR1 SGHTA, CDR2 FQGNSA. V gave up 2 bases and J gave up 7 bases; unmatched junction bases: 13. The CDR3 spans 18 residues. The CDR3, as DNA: TGTGCCAGCAGCTTAAATGGACAGGGGGCGCGAGGTTGGAACATTCAGTACTTC. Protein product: CASSLNGQGARGWNIQYF.

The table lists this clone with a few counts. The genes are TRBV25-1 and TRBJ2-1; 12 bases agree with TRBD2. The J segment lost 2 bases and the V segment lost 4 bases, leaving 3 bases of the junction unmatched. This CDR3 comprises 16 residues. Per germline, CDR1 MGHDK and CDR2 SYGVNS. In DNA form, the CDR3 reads TGTGCCAGCAGTGCTAGACTAGCGGGGGCCTACAATGAGCAGTTCTTC. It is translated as CASSARLAGAYNEQFF. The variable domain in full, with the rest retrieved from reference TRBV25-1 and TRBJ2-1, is EADIYQTPRYLVIGTGKKITLECSQTMGHDKMYWYQQDPGMELHLIHYSYGVNSTEKGDLSSESTVSRIRTEHFPLTLESARPSHTSQYLCASSARLAGAYNEQFFGPGTRLTVL.

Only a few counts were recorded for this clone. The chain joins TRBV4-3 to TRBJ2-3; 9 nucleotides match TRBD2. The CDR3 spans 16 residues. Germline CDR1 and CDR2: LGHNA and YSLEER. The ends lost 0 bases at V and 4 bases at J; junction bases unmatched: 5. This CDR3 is CASSQDAREGSDTQYF. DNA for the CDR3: TGCGCCAGCAGCCAAGATGCGCGGGAGGGGTCAGATACGCAGTATTTT.

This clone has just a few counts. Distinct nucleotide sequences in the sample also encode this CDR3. CDR3 sequence: CASSSGGGNQPQHF. CDR3 nucleotide sequence: TGCGCCAGCAGCTCCGGGGGTGGCAATCAGCCCCAGCATTTT. The J gene is TRBJ1-5, the V gene TRBV5-1, with a possible D match to TRBD1 (5 bases). The CDR3 is 14 residues long. The germline gives CDR1 SGHRS, CDR2 YFSETQ. V was cut by 3 bases and J by 2 bases, with 9 bases left in between.

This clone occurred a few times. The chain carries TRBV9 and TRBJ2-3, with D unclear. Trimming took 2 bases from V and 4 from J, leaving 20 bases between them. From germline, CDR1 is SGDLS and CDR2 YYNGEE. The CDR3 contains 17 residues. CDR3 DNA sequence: TGTGCCAGCAGCGTTCTGTCTGCAGCCGCCCGGGCAGATACGCAGTATTTT. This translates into CASSVLSAAARADTQYF.

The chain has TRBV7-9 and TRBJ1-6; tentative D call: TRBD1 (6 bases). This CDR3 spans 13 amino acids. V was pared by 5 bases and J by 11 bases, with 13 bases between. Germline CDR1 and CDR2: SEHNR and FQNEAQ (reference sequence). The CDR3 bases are TGTGCCAGCAGCATCAAAGGGGGAGCACCCCTCCACTTT. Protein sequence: CASSIKGGAPLHF.

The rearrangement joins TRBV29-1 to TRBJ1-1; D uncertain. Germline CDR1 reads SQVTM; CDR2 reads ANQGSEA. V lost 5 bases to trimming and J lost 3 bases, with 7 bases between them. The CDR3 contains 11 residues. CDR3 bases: TGCAGCGTTCGCGAGGACACTGAAGCTTTCTTT. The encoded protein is CSVREDTEAFF.

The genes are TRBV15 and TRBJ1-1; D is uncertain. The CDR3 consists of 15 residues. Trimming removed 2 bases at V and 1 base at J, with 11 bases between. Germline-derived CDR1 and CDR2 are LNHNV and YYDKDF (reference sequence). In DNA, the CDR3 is TGTGCCACCAGCAGACCTCTACACTCGAACACTGAAGCTTTCTTT. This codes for CATSRPLHSNTEAFF.

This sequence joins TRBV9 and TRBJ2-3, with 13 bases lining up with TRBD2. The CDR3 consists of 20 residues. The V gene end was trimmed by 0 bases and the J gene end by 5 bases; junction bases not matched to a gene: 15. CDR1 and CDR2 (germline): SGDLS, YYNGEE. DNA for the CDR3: TGTGCCAGCAGCGTAGGGGTAGCAACAAGGACTAGCGGGAGTCGAGATACGCAGTATTTT. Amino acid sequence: CASSVGVATRTSGSRDTQYF.

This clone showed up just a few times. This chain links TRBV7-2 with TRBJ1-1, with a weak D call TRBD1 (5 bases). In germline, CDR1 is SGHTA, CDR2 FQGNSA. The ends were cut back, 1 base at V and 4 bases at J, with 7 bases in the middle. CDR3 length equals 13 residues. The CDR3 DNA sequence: TGTGCCAGCAGCTTAGGACAGATCACTGAAGCTTTCTTT. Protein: CASSLGQITEAFF.

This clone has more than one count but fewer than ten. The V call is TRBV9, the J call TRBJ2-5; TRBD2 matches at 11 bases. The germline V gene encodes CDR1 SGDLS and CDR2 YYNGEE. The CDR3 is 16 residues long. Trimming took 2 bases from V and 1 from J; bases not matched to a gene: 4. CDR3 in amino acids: CASSVLAGGFQETQYF. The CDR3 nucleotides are TGTGCCAGCAGCGTTCTAGCGGGAGGCTTCCAAGAGACCCAGTACTTC.

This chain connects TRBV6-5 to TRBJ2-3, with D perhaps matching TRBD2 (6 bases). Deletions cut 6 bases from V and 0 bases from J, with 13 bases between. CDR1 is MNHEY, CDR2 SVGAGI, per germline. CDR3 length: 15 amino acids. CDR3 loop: CASREGTASTDTQYF. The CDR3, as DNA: TGTGCCAGCAGGGAGGGAACAGCTAGCACAGATACGCAGTATTTT.

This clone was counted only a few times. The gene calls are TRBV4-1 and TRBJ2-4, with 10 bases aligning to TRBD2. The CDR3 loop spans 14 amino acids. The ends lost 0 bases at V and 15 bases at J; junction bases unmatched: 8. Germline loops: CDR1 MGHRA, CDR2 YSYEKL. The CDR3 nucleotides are TGCGCCAGCAGCCAAGATCAGCTAGCGGGAGATCGGTACTTC. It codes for CASSQDQLAGDRYF.

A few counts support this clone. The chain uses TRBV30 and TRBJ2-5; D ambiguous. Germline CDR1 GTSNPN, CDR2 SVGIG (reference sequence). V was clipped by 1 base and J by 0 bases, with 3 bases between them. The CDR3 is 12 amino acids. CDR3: CAWSGYQETQYF. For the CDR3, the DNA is TGTGCCTGGAGTGGATACCAAGAGACCCAGTACTTC.

The CDR3 DNA reads TGTGCCAGCGCGGAACTAGGTAACTATGGCTACACCTTC. Its translation: CASAELGNYGYTF. The rearrangement joins TRBV19 to TRBJ1-2, with D uncertain. The CDR3 length is 13 residues. Deletions cut 9 bases from V and 1 base from J, with 12 bases between. Germline lookup yields CDR1 LNHDA and CDR2 SQIVND (reference sequence).

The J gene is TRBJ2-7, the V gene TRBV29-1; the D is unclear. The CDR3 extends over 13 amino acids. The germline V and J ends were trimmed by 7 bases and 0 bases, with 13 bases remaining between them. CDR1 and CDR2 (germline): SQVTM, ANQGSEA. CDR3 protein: CSAGSLSSYEQYF. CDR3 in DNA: TGCAGCGCGGGCAGCCTAAGCTCCTACGAGCAGTACTTC.

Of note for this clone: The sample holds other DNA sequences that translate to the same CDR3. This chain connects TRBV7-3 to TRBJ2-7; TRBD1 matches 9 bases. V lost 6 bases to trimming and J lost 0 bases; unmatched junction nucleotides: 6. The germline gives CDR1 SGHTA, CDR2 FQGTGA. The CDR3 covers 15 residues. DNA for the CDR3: TGTGCCAGCAGTCCCGGGACAGGGTCCTCCTACGAGCAGTACTTC. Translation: CASSPGTGSSYEQYF.

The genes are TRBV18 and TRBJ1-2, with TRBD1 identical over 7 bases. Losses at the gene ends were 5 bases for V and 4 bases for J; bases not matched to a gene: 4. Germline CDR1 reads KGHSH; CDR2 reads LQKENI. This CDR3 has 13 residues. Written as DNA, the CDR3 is TGTGCCAGCTCAGGGACAGTGCTCTATGGCTACACCTTC. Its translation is CASSGTVLYGYTF.

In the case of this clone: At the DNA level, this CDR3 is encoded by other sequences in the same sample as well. The DNA of the CDR3 is TGTGCCAGCAGCGTCTCCTACGAGCAGTACTTC. Protein product: CASSVSYEQYF. The chain carries TRBV25-1 and TRBJ2-7; D call uncertain. The germline V gene has CDR1 MGHDK and CDR2 SYGVNS. The CDR3 runs to 11 residues. Trimming shortened V by 6 bases and J by 0 bases, and 3 bases separated the two germline ends.

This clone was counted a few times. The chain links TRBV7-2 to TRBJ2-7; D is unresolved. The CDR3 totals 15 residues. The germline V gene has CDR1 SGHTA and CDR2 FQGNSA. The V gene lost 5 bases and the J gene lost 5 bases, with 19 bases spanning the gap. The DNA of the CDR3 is TGTGCCAGCAGCCCTCAGTGGGGTTCAAGGGACGAGCAGTACTTC. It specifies CASSPQWGSRDEQYF.

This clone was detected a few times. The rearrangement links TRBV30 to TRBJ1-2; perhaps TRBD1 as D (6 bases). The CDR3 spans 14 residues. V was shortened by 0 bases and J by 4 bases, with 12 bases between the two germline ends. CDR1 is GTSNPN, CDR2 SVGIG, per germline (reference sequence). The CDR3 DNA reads TGTGCCTGGAGTGTATTTCGGGGGCCCTATGGCTACACCTTC. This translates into CAWSVFRGPYGYTF.

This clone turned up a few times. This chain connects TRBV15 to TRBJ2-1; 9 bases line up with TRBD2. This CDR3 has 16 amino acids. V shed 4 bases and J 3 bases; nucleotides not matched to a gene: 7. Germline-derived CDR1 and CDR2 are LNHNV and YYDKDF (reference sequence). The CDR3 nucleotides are TGTGCCACCAGCATTGGCCCAGCGGGAGGCTACAATGAGCAGTTCTTC. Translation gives CATSIGPAGGYNEQFF.

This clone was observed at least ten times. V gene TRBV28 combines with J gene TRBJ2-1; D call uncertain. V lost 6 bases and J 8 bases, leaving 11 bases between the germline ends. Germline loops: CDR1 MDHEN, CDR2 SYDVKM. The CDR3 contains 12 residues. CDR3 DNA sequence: TGTGCCAGCAGATCACTGGGATATGAGCAGTTCTTC. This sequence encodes CASRSLGYEQFF. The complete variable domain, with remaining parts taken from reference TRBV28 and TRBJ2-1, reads DVKVTQSSRYLVKRTGEKVFLECVQDMDHENMFWYRQDPGLGLRLIYFSYDVKMKEKGDIPEGYSVSREKKERFSLILESASTNQTSMYLCASRSLGYEQFFGPGTRLTVL.

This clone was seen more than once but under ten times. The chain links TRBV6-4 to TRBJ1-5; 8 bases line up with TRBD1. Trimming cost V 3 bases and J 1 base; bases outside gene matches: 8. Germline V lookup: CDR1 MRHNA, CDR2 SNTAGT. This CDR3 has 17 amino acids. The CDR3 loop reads CASSEIQGAGSNQPQHF. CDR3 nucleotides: TGTGCCAGCAGTGAAATTCAGGGGGCGGGGAGCAATCAGCCCCAGCATTTT.

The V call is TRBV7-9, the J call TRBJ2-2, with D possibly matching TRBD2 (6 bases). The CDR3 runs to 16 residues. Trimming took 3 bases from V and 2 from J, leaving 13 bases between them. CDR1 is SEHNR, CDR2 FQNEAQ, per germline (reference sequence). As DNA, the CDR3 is TGTGCCAGCAGCTTTACCGGGACTCTAAACACCGGGGAGCTGTTTTTT. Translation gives CASSFTGTLNTGELFF.